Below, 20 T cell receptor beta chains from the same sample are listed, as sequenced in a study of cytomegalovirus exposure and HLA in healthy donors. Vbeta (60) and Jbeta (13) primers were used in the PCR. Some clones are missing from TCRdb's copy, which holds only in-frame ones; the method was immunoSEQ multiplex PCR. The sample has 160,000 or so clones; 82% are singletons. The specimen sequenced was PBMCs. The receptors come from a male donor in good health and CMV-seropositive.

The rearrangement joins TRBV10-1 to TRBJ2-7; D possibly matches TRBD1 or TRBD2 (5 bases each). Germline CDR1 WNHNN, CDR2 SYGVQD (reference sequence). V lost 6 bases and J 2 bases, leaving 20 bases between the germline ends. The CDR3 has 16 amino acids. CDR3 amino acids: CASSEGRGSPTYEQYF. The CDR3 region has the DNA TGCGCCAGCAGCGAGGGACGGGGTAGTCCCACCTACGAGCAGTACTTC.

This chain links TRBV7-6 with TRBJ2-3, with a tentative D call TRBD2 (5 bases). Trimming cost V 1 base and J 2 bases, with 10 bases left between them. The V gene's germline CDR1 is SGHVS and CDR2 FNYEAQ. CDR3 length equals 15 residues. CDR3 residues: CASSLDGMATDTQYF. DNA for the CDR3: TGTGCCAGCAGCTTAGACGGGATGGCCACAGATACGCAGTATTTT.

This CDR3 reads CSAPSEGAAFF. DNA of the CDR3: TGCAGTGCTCCCTCGGAGGGGGCAGCTTTCTTT. The V call is TRBV20-1, the J call TRBJ1-1, with TRBD1 matching 7 bases. This CDR3 contains 11 residues. J lost 10 bases, V lost 5 bases, and 7 bases had no gene match. Germline-derived CDR1 and CDR2 are DFQATT and SNEGSKA (reference sequence).

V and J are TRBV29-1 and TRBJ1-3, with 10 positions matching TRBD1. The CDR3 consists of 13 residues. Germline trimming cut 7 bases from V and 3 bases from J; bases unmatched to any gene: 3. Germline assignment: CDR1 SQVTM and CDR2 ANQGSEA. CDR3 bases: TGCAGCGCCGGACAGGGGGTTGGAAACACCATATATTTT. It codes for CSAGQGVGNTIYF.

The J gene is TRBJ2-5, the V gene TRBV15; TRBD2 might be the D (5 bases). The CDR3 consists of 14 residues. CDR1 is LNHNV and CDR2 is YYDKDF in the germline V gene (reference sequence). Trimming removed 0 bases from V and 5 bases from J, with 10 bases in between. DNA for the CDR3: TGTGCCACCAGCAGAGACACTAGTGGGGAGACCCAGTACTTC. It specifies CATSRDTSGETQYF.

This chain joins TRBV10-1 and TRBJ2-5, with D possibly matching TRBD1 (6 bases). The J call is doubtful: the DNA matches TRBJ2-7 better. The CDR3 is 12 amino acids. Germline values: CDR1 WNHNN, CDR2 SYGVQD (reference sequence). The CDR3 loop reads CASSFDRTEQYF. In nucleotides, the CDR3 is TGCGCCAGCAGTTTTGACAGGACCGAGCAGTACTTC.

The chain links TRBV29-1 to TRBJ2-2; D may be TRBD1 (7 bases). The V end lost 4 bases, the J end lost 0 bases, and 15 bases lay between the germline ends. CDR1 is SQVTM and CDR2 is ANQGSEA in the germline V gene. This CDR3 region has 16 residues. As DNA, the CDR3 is TGCAGCGTTGGACAGGGAGGTTCCGCGAACACCGGGGAGCTGTTTTTT. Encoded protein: CSVGQGGSANTGELFF.

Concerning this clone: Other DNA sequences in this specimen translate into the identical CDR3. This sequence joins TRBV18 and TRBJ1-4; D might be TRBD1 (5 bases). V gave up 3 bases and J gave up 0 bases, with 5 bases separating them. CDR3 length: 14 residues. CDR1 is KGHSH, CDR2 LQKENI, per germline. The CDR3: CASSPTATNEKLFF. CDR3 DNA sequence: TGTGCCAGCTCACCGACAGCAACTAATGAAAAACTGTTTTTT.

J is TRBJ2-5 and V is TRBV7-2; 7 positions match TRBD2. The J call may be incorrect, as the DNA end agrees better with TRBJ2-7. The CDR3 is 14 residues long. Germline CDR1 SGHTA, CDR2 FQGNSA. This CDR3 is CASSLAGGSYEQYF. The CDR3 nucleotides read TGTGCCAGCAGCTTAGCGGGAGGGAGCTACGAGCAGTACTTC.

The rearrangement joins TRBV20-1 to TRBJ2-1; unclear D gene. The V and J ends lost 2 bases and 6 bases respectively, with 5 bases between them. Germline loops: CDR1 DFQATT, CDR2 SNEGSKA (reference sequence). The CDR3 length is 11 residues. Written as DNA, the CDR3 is TGCAGTGCTAGACTAGTCAATGAGCAGTTCTTC. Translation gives CSARLVNEQFF.

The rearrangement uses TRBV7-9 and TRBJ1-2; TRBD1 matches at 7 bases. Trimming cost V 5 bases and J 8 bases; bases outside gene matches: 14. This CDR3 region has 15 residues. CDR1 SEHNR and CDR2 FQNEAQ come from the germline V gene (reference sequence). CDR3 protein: CASSQTDRVVRGYTF. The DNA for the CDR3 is TGTGCCAGCAGCCAAACCGACAGGGTTGTAAGGGGCTACACCTTC.

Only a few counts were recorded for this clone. The CDR3 region is CASSLLGGLNEQFF. In DNA, the CDR3 is TGTGCCAGCAGTTTATTAGGGGGATTAAATGAGCAGTTCTTC. The chain carries TRBV28 and TRBJ2-1, with D tentatively TRBD1 (6 bases). The CDR3 is made up of 14 amino acids. The germline V gene has CDR1 MDHEN and CDR2 SYDVKM. V dropped 1 base and J dropped 7 bases, with 11 bases sitting between them.

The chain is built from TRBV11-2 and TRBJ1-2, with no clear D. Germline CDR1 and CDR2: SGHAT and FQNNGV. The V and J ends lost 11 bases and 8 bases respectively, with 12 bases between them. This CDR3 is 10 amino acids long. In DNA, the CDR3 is TGTGCCTATGTTACTTTGGGCTACACCTTC. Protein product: CAYVTLGYTF.

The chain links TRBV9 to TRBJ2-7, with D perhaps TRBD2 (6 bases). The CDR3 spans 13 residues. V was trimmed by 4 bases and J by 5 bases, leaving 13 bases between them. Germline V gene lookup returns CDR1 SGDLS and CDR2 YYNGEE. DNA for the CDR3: TGTGCCAGCAGCCCTTGGGAGGCTGACGAGCAGTACTTC. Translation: CASSPWEADEQYF.

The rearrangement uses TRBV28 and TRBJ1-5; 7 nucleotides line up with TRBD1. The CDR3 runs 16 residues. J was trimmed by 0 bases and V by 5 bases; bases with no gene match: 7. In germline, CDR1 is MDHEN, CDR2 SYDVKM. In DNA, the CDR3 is TGTGCCAGCAGTGGGGGGAGACAGGGTAGCAATCAGCCCCAGCATTTT. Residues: CASSGGRQGSNQPQHF.

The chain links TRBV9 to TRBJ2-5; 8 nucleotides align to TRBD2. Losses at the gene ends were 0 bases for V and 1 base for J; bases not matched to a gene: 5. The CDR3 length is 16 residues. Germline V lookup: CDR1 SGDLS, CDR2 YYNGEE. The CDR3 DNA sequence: TGTGCCAGCAGCGTAGGGATAGCGGGGATCCAAGAGACCCAGTACTTC. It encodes CASSVGIAGIQETQYF. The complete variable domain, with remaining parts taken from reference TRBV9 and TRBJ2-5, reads DSGVTQTPKHLITATGQRVTLRCSPRSGDLSVYWYQQSLDQGLQFLIQYYNGEERAKGNILERFSAQQFPDLHSELNLSSLELGDSALYFCASSVGIAGIQETQYFGPGTRLLVL.

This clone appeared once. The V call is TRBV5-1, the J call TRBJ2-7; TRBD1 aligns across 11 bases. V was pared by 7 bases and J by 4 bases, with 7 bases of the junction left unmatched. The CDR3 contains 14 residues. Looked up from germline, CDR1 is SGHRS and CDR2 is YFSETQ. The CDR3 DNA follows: TGCGCCAGCGGCTCGGGACAGGGGGAATACGAGCAGTACTTC. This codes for CASGSGQGEYEQYF.

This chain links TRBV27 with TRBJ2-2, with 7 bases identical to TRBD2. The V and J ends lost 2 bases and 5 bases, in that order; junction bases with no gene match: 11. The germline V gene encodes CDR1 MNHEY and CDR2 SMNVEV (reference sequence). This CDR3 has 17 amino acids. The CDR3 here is CASSLGEGRVGTGELFF. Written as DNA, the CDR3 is TGTGCCAGCAGTTTAGGAGAGGGGAGGGTTGGAACCGGGGAGCTGTTTTTT.

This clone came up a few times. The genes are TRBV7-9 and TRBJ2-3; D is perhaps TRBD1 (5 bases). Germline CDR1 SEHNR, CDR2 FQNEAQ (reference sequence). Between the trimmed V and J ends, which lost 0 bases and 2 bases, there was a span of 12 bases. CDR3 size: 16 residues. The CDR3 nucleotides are TGTGCCAGCAGCTTAGCTAGCAGGGAATACACAGATACGCAGTATTTT. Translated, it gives CASSLASREYTDTQYF.

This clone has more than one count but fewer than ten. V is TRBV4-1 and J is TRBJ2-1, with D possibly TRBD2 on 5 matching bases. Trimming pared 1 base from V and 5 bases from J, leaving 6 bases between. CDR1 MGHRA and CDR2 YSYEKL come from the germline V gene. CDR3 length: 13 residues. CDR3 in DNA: TGCGCCAGCAGCCAAGCGGGGAACAATGAGCAGTTCTTC. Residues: CASSQAGNNEQFF.